Presented here are 29 T cell receptor beta chains from one specimen sequenced in a study of OX40 agonist ivuxolimab in advanced cancers. The data were produced by immunoSEQ multiplex PCR, yet TCRdb's version contains in-frame clones alone and is incomplete. The data show over 55,000 clones, with more than 75% seen just once and less than 9.5% held by the top ten. The material was CD4+ or CD8+ T cells sorted from blood, obtained in a trial of the OX40 agonist ivuxolimab. All receptors derive from an adult with an advanced solid tumor such as melanoma, head and neck, liver or kidney cancer.

The J gene is TRBJ2-2, the V gene TRBV28; no clear D. Trimming removed 1 base at V and 6 bases at J, with 3 bases between. Germline V gives CDR1 MDHEN, CDR2 SYDVKM. The CDR3 consists of 12 residues. The CDR3, as DNA: TGTGCCAGCAGTTTATTCTCCGGGGAGCTGTTTTTT. Its protein is CASSLFSGELFF. The variable domain in full, with the rest retrieved from reference TRBV28 and TRBJ2-2, is DVKVTQSSRYLVKRTGEKVFLECVQDMDHENMFWYRQDPGLGLRLIYFSYDVKMKEKGDIPEGYSVSREKKERFSLILESASTNQTSMYLCASSLFSGELFFGEGSRLTVL.

The chain joins TRBV19 to TRBJ2-7, with D maybe TRBD2 (7 bases). Between the trimmed V and J ends, which lost 6 bases and 3 bases, there was a span of 18 bases. CDR1 is LNHDA and CDR2 is SQIVND in the germline V gene (reference sequence). The CDR3 is made up of 15 amino acids. The CDR3 region is CASSLGTGRDYEQYF. As DNA, the CDR3 is TGTGCCAGTAGCTTGGGCACAGGGAGGGACTACGAGCAGTACTTC.

In DNA form, the CDR3 reads TGTGCCAGCAGTCCCCTACAGGGGGCGGCGGGGGCCAACGTCCTGACTTTC. Translation: CASSPLQGAAGANVLTF. This chain links TRBV28 with TRBJ2-6, with 9 positions matching TRBD1. This CDR3 contains 17 residues. Losses at the gene ends were 5 bases for V and 4 bases for J; bases not matched to a gene: 9. Germline V gene lookup returns CDR1 MDHEN and CDR2 SYDVKM.

The V call is TRBV22-1, the J call TRBJ2-6. TRBV22-1 is tagged as a pseudogene. The CDR3 loop spans 17 amino acids. The CDR3 here is CPGSSDREQSRANVLTF. The CDR3 bases are TGTCCTGGGAGTTCTGATCGCGAACAAAGTCGGGCCAACGTCCTGACTTTC.

The V and J genes are TRBV5-1 and TRBJ1-1; D unclear. V was pared by 0 bases and J by 2 bases, with 11 bases between. CDR3 length equals 15 residues. Germline loops: CDR1 SGHRS, CDR2 YFSETQ. The chain's CDR3 is CASSLAMGLNTEAFF. Here the CDR3 DNA reads TGCGCCAGCAGCTTGGCAATGGGGTTAAACACTGAAGCTTTCTTT. The full variable domain, its missing parts supplied by reference TRBV5-1 and TRBJ1-1, is KAGVTQTPRYLIKTRGQQVTLSCSPISGHRSVSWYQQTPGQGLQFLFEYFSETQRNKGNFPGRFSGRQFSNSRSEMNVSTLELGDSALYLCASSLAMGLNTEAFFGQGTRLTVV.

This chain joins TRBV28 and TRBJ2-3; TRBD1 is a possible D gene (6 bases). Trimming shortened V by 6 bases and J by 8 bases, and 15 bases separated the two germline ends. This CDR3 is 13 amino acids long. CDR1 is MDHEN and CDR2 is SYDVKM in the germline V gene. CDR3 sequence: CASSPGARGTQYF. DNA for the CDR3: TGTGCCAGCAGCCCAGGGGCAAGAGGTACGCAGTATTTT. Filled out from reference TRBV28 and TRBJ2-3, the complete variable domain reads DVKVTQSSRYLVKRTGEKVFLECVQDMDHENMFWYRQDPGLGLRLIYFSYDVKMKEKGDIPEGYSVSREKKERFSLILESASTNQTSMYLCASSPGARGTQYFGPGTRLTVL.

This chain uses TRBV28 with TRBJ2-2; D is unclear. The CDR3 consists of 15 residues. Trimming stripped 3 bases from V and 1 base from J, with 9 bases between. Germline CDR1 is MDHEN and CDR2 is SYDVKM. CDR3: CASSFLQRNTGELFF. The CDR3 DNA is TGTGCCAGCAGTTTCTTACAGAGGAACACCGGGGAGCTGTTTTTT.

The chain has TRBV7-9 and TRBJ2-3; D might be TRBD2 (6 bases). Germline CDR1 is SEHNR and CDR2 is FQNEAQ (reference sequence). The CDR3 spans 15 residues. V dropped 1 base and J dropped 5 bases, with 13 bases sitting between them. CDR3 protein: CASSLEAARGDTQYF. Written as DNA, the CDR3 is TGTGCCAGCAGCTTAGAGGCGGCGCGGGGAGATACGCAGTATTTT. The variable domain in full, completed from reference TRBV7-9 and TRBJ2-3, reads DTGVSQNPRHKITKRGQNVTFRCDPISEHNRLYWYRQTLGQGPEFLTYFQNEAQLEKSRLLSDRFSAERPKGSFSTLEIQRTEQGDSAMYLCASSLEAARGDTQYFGPGTRLTVL.

The chain employs TRBV6-6 and TRBJ1-2; no firm D call. V was clipped by 2 bases and J by 2 bases, with 6 bases between them. This CDR3 is 13 amino acids long. Germline lookup yields CDR1 MNHNY and CDR2 SVGAGI (reference sequence). The CDR3 DNA follows: TGTGCCAGCAGTTACCCGAACAACTATGGCTACACCTTC. Its translation is CASSYPNNYGYTF.

CDR3 region: CASSRWLGNTEAFF. As DNA, the CDR3 is TGTGCCAGTAGTAGGTGGCTCGGGAACACTGAAGCTTTCTTT. The V and J genes are TRBV19 and TRBJ1-1; no clear D gene. V lost 4 bases to trimming and J lost 1 base, with 10 bases between them. This CDR3 is built from 14 residues. The germline V gene encodes CDR1 LNHDA and CDR2 SQIVND (reference sequence).

The gene calls are TRBV6-6 and TRBJ1-2; 11 bases align to TRBD1. The J segment lost 7 bases and the V segment lost 5 bases, leaving 6 bases of the junction unmatched. This CDR3 has 14 amino acids. Germline CDR1 MNHNY, CDR2 SVGAGI (reference sequence). CDR3: CASSKDRGRGGYTF. As DNA, the CDR3 is TGTGCCAGCAGTAAGGACAGGGGGCGCGGTGGCTACACCTTC.

This rearrangement joins TRBV6-5 to TRBJ1-2, with 7 bases that match TRBD1. This CDR3 is 15 amino acids long. CDR1 is MNHEY and CDR2 is SVGAGI in the germline V gene. V gave up 6 bases and J gave up 2 bases; unmatched junction bases: 9. The CDR3 is CASSSPGQSNYGYTF. The CDR3 coding sequence is TGTGCCAGCAGCTCTCCGGGACAGTCAAACTATGGCTACACCTTC.

V gene TRBV20-1 combines with J gene TRBJ2-3; 7 nucleotides agree with TRBD2. This CDR3 has 11 amino acids. The V segment lost 3 bases and the J segment 11 bases; nucleotides outside the gene matches: 5. Germline values: CDR1 DFQATT, CDR2 SNEGSKA (reference sequence). The CDR3 sequence is CSASDGEGQYF. The DNA of the CDR3 is TGCAGTGCTAGTGACGGGGAGGGGCAGTATTTT.

This clone was observed a single time. This chain joins TRBV6-1 and TRBJ1-3; D possibly corresponds to TRBD1 (6 bases). The CDR3 totals 17 residues. Germline values: CDR1 MNHNS, CDR2 SASEGT. Between the trimmed V and J ends, which lost 2 bases and 0 bases, there was a span of 14 bases. DNA of the CDR3: TGTGCCAGCAGTGAAATAGGGGGGCCCTCCTCTGGAAACACCATATATTTT. Amino acids: CASSEIGGPSSGNTIYF.

The J gene is TRBJ1-1, the V gene TRBV6-5; weak D call: TRBD1 (6 bases). Germline values: CDR1 MNHEY, CDR2 SVGAGI. This CDR3 is 13 amino acids long. Trimming took off 8 bases at V and 4 bases at J, with 14 bases between the two ends. CDR3 amino acids: CASSFRGPTEAFF. DNA of the CDR3: TGTGCCAGCTCCTTCCGGGGGCCCACTGAAGCTTTCTTT.

The CDR3 loop is CASLYRGNTEAFF. CDR3 DNA: TGTGCCAGCCTATACAGGGGGAACACTGAAGCTTTCTTT. V and J are TRBV2 and TRBJ1-1, with TRBD1 identical over 7 bases. Germline CDR1 is SNHLY and CDR2 is FYNNEI. The CDR3 consists of 13 residues. Trimming removed 8 bases from V and 1 base from J; junction bases left unmatched: 4.

The rearrangement joins TRBV10-3 to TRBJ1-4; D uncertain. With 4 bases removed from V and 8 bases from J, the gap between germline ends came to 11 bases. CDR1 is ENHRY, CDR2 SYGVKD, per germline. This CDR3 is 13 amino acids long. The CDR3: CAISGAEREKLFF. The CDR3 bases are TGTGCCATCAGTGGGGCGGAACGGGAAAAACTGTTTTTT.

The V and J genes are TRBV6-1 and TRBJ2-3; a possible D gene is TRBD2 (6 bases). Germline V gene lookup returns CDR1 MNHNS and CDR2 SASEGT. V shed 2 bases and J shed 2 bases, with 11 bases lying between them. The CDR3 consists of 15 residues. The CDR3 DNA is TGTGCCAGCAGTGAACAGGCGGGGAACACAGATACGCAGTATTTT. Protein sequence: CASSEQAGNTDTQYF.

This clone occurred a few times. This chain uses TRBV12-2 with TRBJ1-4; the table gives TRBD1 as D, unverified against the DNA. TRBV12-2 is annotated as a pseudogene. The CDR3 spans 15 residues. This CDR3 is CASRPGTGDSEKLFF. The CDR3 DNA reads TGTGCAAGTCGCCCGGGGACAGGGGATAGTGAAAAACTGTTTTTT.

The J gene is TRBJ1-6, the V gene TRBV7-9; D not resolved. The V gene's germline CDR1 is SEHNR and CDR2 FQNEAQ (reference sequence). V was clipped by 0 bases and J by 7 bases, with 7 bases between them. The CDR3 is made up of 14 amino acids. This CDR3 reads CASSLALRNSPLHF. In nucleotides, the CDR3 is TGTGCCAGCAGCTTAGCGCTCCGCAATTCACCCCTCCACTTT.

The V and J genes are TRBV7-2 and TRBJ2-7; D remains ambiguous. Trimming left V 2 bases short and J 7 bases short, with 12 bases between. The CDR3 contains 13 residues. From germline, CDR1 is SGHTA and CDR2 FQGNSA. In DNA, the CDR3 is TGTGCCAGCAGCTTATCCCGCTCGTCTGAGCAGTACTTC. Its translation is CASSLSRSSEQYF.

The chain joins TRBV28 to TRBJ2-4; 7 positions agree with TRBD2. The CDR3 runs 15 residues. After removal of 2 bases from V and 1 base from J, the junction contained 2 bases not matched to a gene. Germline-derived CDR1 and CDR2 are MDHEN and SYDVKM. The CDR3 coding sequence is TGTGCCAGCAGTTTAACCGGGAGGGCCAAAAACATTCAGTACTTC. The encoded protein is CASSLTGRAKNIQYF.

The V call is TRBV28, the J call TRBJ1-4, with D possibly matching TRBD1 (6 bases). This CDR3 is 14 amino acids long. V gave up 5 bases and J gave up 8 bases, with 15 bases separating them. Germline CDR1 and CDR2: MDHEN and SYDVKM. CDR3 protein: CASSPGGLDEKLFF. The CDR3 DNA reads TGTGCCAGCAGTCCGGGGGGCCTCGACGAAAAACTGTTTTTT. The full variable domain, in which reference TRBV28 and TRBJ1-4 provide the parts outside the CDR3, is DVKVTQSSRYLVKRTGEKVFLECVQDMDHENMFWYRQDPGLGLRLIYFSYDVKMKEKGDIPEGYSVSREKKERFSLILESASTNQTSMYLCASSPGGLDEKLFFGSGTQLSVL.

In its sample, this clone was seen a few times. The rearrangement uses TRBV5-6 and TRBJ2-7, with 14 bases lining up with TRBD2. The junction had 11 bases not matched to a gene; V was cut back by 4 bases and J by 2 bases. Germline CDR1 reads SGHDT; CDR2 reads YYEEEE. The CDR3 loop spans 18 amino acids. DNA for the CDR3: TGTGCCAGCAGCACCGGACTAGCGGGAGGCTCCGAGACCTACGAGCAGTACTTC. Protein product: CASSTGLAGGSETYEQYF.

This clone is medium-sized by share. The CDR3: CASSPLAGLNTGELFF. The CDR3 bases are TGTGCCAGCAGCCCCTTAGCGGGCCTGAACACCGGGGAGCTGTTTTTT. V gene TRBV9 combines with J gene TRBJ2-2, with TRBD2 matching 7 bases. V dropped 4 bases and J dropped 1; count of bases not matched to a gene: 7. The V gene's germline CDR1 is SGDLS and CDR2 YYNGEE. This CDR3 contains 16 residues. Based on the CDR3 plus reference TRBV9 and TRBJ2-2, the full variable domain is DSGVTQTPKHLITATGQRVTLRCSPRSGDLSVYWYQQSLDQGLQFLIQYYNGEERAKGNILERFSAQQFPDLHSELNLSSLELGDSALYFCASSPLAGLNTGELFFGEGSRLTVL.

The V and J genes are TRBV7-2 and TRBJ2-2; the D is unclear. The CDR3 runs to 16 residues. Germline CDR1 and CDR2: SGHTA and FQGNSA. Trimming stripped 2 bases from V and 3 bases from J, with 13 bases between. This CDR3 reads CASSLRAADYTGELFF. CDR3 DNA sequence: TGTGCCAGCAGCTTAAGGGCGGCAGACTACACCGGGGAGCTGTTTTTT. Complete variable domain (other parts from reference TRBV7-2 and TRBJ2-2): GAGVSQSPSNKVTEKGKDVELRCDPISGHTALYWYRQSLGQGLEFLIYFQGNSAPDKSGLPSDRFSAERTGGSVSTLTIQRTQQEDSAVYLCASSLRAADYTGELFFGEGSRLTVL.

The chain couples TRBV27 to TRBJ1-5; TRBD1 is a possible D gene (6 bases). The CDR3 has 14 amino acids. From germline, CDR1 is MNHEY and CDR2 SMNVEV (reference sequence). V dropped 4 bases and J dropped 7 bases, with 14 bases sitting between them. CDR3 sequence (DNA): TGTGCCAGCAGTTCCTCGGGGGGGCTGCAGCCCCAGCATTTT. It yields the protein CASSSSGGLQPQHF.

V is TRBV11-2 and J is TRBJ2-7; D might be TRBD1 or TRBD2, each matching 5 bases. CDR1 and CDR2 (germline): SGHAT, FQNNGV. Between the trimmed V and J ends, which lost 5 bases and 0 bases, there was a span of 14 bases. The CDR3 totals 15 residues. CDR3 bases: TGTGCCAGCAGCGTAAAGCAGGGACCCTCCTACGAGCAGTACTTC. Its protein is CASSVKQGPSYEQYF.

This chain joins TRBV27 and TRBJ2-7, with D possibly being TRBD1 (6 bases). CDR1 is MNHEY, CDR2 SMNVEV, per germline (reference sequence). The CDR3 is 14 residues long. V lost 2 bases and J lost 3, with 11 bases in between. CDR3 in amino acids: CASSLTWDNYEQYF. CDR3 sequence (DNA): TGTGCCAGCAGTTTAACCTGGGACAACTACGAGCAGTACTTC.